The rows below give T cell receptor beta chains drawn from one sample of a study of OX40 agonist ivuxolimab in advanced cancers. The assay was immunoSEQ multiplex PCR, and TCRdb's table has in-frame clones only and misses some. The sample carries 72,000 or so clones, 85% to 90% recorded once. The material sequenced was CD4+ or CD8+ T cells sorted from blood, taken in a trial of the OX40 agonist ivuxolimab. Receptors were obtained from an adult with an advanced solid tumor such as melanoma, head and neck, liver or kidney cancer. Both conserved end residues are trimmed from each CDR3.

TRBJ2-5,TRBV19,ASPIIPGTAGTQY
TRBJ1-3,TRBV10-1,ASSSAGDSGNTIY
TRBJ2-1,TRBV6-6,ASRDSSSYNEQF
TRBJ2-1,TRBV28,ASITGTGDNEQF
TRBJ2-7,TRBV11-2,ASSWGLAENYEQY
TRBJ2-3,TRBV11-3,ASSLGVDTQY
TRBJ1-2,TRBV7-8,ASSLGGAVGYT
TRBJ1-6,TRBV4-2,ASSQGVGDSLSPLH
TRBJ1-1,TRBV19,ASSYADTEAF
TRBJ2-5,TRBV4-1,ASSQAVRAQETQY
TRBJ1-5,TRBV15,ATSRLDTLTSNQPQH
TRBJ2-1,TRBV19,ASTAHPIYNEQF
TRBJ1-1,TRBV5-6,ASSTGMNTEAF
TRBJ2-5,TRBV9,ASSFGAQETQY
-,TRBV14,ASSLGLAPTYEQY
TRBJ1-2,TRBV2,ASRADLGHGYT
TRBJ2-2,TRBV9,ASSVGLRVGNTGELF